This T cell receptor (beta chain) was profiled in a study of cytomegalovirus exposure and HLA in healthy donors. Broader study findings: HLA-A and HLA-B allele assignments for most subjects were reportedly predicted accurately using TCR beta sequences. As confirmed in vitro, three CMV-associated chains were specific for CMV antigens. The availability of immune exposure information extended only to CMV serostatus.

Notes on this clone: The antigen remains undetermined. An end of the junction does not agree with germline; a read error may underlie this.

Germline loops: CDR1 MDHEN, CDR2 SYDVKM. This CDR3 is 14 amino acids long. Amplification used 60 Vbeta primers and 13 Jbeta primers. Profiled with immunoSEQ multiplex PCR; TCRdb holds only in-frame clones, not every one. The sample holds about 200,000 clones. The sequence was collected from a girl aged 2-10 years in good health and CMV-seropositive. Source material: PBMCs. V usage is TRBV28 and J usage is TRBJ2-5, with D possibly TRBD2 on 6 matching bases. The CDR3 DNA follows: TGTGCCAGCAGTTTCAGGGACTCACAAGAGTCCCAGTACTTC. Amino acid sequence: CASSFRDSQESQYF.